Shown below are 19 T cell receptor beta chains from a single sample sequenced in a study of CD8+CD57+ T cells in acquired aplastic anemia. Genomic DNA acted as the template from which TCR beta VDJ combination and CDR3 sequence profiling were carried out. TCRdb itself ran the reads through MiXCR, one entry per CDR3 protein. The sample carries some 120,000 distinct CDR3 sequences, 40% recorded once. Individuals selected for sequencing had exhibited CD8+CD57+ cell expansion on flow cytometry. Material: sorted CD4+, CD8+, or CD8+CD57+ T cells (not recorded which) from PBMCs. The receptors originated from a human donor with aplastic anemia.

The sample holds many counts of this clonotype. The rearrangement links TRBV20-1 to TRBJ2-4, with D tentatively TRBD2 (6 bases). The CDR3 runs 13 residues. From germline, CDR1 is DFQATT and CDR2 SNEGSKA (reference sequence). Trimming stripped 8 bases from V and 0 bases from J, with 11 bases between. The CDR3 DNA is TGCAGTTCCCTGGGACTAGCCAAAAACATTCAGTACTTC. Protein sequence: CSSLGLAKNIQYF.

This clonotype was recorded many times. The chain recombines TRBV6-1 with TRBJ1-5; D remains unclear. Germline V CDR1 and CDR2: MNHNS, SASEGT. This CDR3 contains 13 residues. V shed 4 bases and J shed 5 bases, with 9 bases lying between them. The CDR3 spells CASSVRPDQPQHF. The CDR3, as DNA: TGTGCCAGCAGTGTTAGGCCAGATCAGCCCCAGCATTTT.

The sample holds a few counts of this clonotype. This may be a read error: a much more frequent sequence differs by one nucleotide. V usage is TRBV4-2 and J usage is TRBJ2-7; 7 bases fit TRBD1. CDR1 is LGHNA, CDR2 YNFKEQ, per germline. V was pared by 3 bases and J by 5 bases, with 16 bases of the junction left unmatched. CDR3 length: 17 amino acids. Here the CDR3 DNA reads TGTGCCAGCAGCCAGGGACCCGGGACAGATCCCGCCCACGAGCAGTACTTC. It yields the protein CASSQGPGTDPAHEQYF.

The V and J genes are TRBV29-1 and TRBJ2-7, with D tentatively TRBD1 or TRBD2 (5 bases each). V lost 6 bases and J 4 bases, leaving 10 bases between the germline ends. Per the germline V gene, CDR1 is SQVTM and CDR2 is ANQGSEA. The CDR3 contains 11 residues. The CDR3 DNA reads as TGCAGCGTCGGGGACGGGTACGAGCAGTACTTC. Translating gives CSVGDGYEQYF.

This clonotype was seen repeatedly, ten times or more. The V and J genes are TRBV7-2 and TRBJ1-1; D may be TRBD1 (5 bases). The CDR3 is 13 residues long. Trimming removed 5 bases at V and 4 bases at J, with 11 bases between. Germline values: CDR1 SGHTA, CDR2 FQGNSA. The CDR3 coding sequence is TGTGCCAGCAGCCTTCCGGGGGGCACTGAAGCTTTCTTT. Translating it yields CASSLPGGTEAFF. The full variable domain, with the rest looked up from reference TRBV7-2 and TRBJ1-1, is GAGVSQSPSNKVTEKGKDVELRCDPISGHTALYWYRQSLGQGLEFLIYFQGNSAPDKSGLPSDRFSAERTGGSVSTLTIQRTQQEDSAVYLCASSLPGGTEAFFGQGTRLTVV.

The chain uses TRBV30 and TRBJ1-3; D unresolved. The germline V gene encodes CDR1 GTSNPN and CDR2 SVGIG (reference sequence). Trimming removed 3 bases from V and 4 bases from J, with 7 bases in between. The CDR3 is 12 amino acids. The CDR3 spells CAWRLGGNTIYF. CDR3 nucleotide sequence: TGTGCCTGGAGACTCGGGGGAAACACCATATATTTT.

On this clonotype itself: At one end, the junction sequence differs from germline, possibly due to a read error. The chain joins TRBV9 to TRBJ1-1; D call uncertain. Germline CDR1 and CDR2: SGDLS and YYNGEE. The CDR3 is 14 amino acids. CDR3 nucleotides: TGTGCCAGCTCATCCCGGTCCGAGAACACTGAGGCTTTCTTT. Its protein is CASSSRSENTEAFF.

The chain employs TRBV11-2 and TRBJ2-2; D possibly corresponds to TRBD2 (5 bases). V was cut by 5 bases and J by 1 base, with 14 bases left in between. This CDR3 spans 16 amino acids. Germline lookup yields CDR1 SGHAT and CDR2 FQNNGV. CDR3 bases: TGTGCCAGCAGCCGAATCCGGGGTCGGAACACCGGGGAGCTGTTTTTT. Translation gives CASSRIRGRNTGELFF.

As for this clonotype: A junction end diverges from the germline sequence, so it may reflect a read error. The chain's CDR3 is CASALRGGGDTIYF. DNA of the CDR3: TGTGCCAGCGCGTTGCGGGGCGGTGGAGACACCATATATTTT. The chain uses TRBV19 and TRBJ1-3; TRBD1 might be the D (5 bases). This CDR3 comprises 14 residues. Germline assignment: CDR1 LNHDA and CDR2 SQIVND (reference sequence).

This clonotype was seen a single time. The germline gene is not matched at one end of the junction; a read error may be the cause. Here the CDR3 reads CAGSFKTGGDSSLHF. CDR3 sequence (DNA): TGTGCCGGCAGCTTTAAGACAGGGGGCGATTCATCCCTCCACTTT. The rearrangement joins TRBV7-2 to TRBJ1-6; 10 bases are shared with TRBD1. The CDR3 totals 15 residues. Germline V lookup: CDR1 SGHTA, CDR2 FQGNSA.

This sequence joins TRBV2 and TRBJ1-4; D remains unclear. V lost 1 base and J lost 8, with 11 bases in between. The CDR3 spans 14 residues. Germline assignment: CDR1 SNHLY and CDR2 FYNNEI. CDR3 protein: CASSEGKRPEKLFF. The CDR3 nucleotides read TGTGCCAGCAGTGAAGGCAAACGTCCCGAAAAACTGTTTTTT.

V gene TRBV5-6 combines with J gene TRBJ1-6, with 8 nucleotides matching TRBD1. The CDR3 totals 15 residues. CDR1 and CDR2 from the germline V gene are SGHDT and YYEEEE. The junction had 2 bases not matched to a gene; V was cut back by 0 bases and J by 6 bases. CDR3 sequence (DNA): TGTGCCAGCAGCTTGGTGGACAGGGCTAATTCACCCCTCCACTTT. Protein: CASSLVDRANSPLHF. Full variable domain (missing parts from reference TRBV5-6 and TRBJ1-6): DAGVTQSPTHLIKTRGQQVTLRCSPKSGHDTVSWYQQALGQGPQFIFQYYEEEERQRGNFPDRFSGHQFPNYSSELNVNALLLGDSALYLCASSLVDRANSPLHFGNGTRLTVT.

V and J are TRBV7-3 and TRBJ2-7; 11 bases align to TRBD2. The germline V gene encodes CDR1 SGHTA and CDR2 FQGTGA. V was pared by 7 bases and J by 6 bases, with 5 bases of the junction left unmatched. This CDR3 region has 13 residues. The CDR3 DNA reads TGTGCCAGCACCCAGGGACTAGCGGCCGAGCAGTACTTC. It is translated as CASTQGLAAEQYF.

This clonotype was detected once. The V call is TRBV9, the J call TRBJ2-5, with 7 bases matching TRBD1. The junction had 4 bases not matched to a gene; V was cut back by 0 bases and J by 5 bases. This CDR3 is 14 amino acids long. Germline V gene sequence: CDR1 SGDLS, CDR2 YYNGEE. CDR3 region: CASSVAGQSETQYF. The CDR3 coding sequence is TGTGCCAGCAGCGTAGCGGGACAGTCGGAGACCCAGTACTTC.

In the case of this clonotype: Since a much larger clone is just one base distant, this may be a read error. The chain carries TRBV2 and TRBJ1-6; no clear D gene. The CDR3 extends over 13 amino acids. Germline values: CDR1 SNHLY, CDR2 FYNNEI. DNA of the CDR3: TGTGCCAGCTCTGGACCCGGAGGATCACCCCTCCGCTTT. Its protein product is CASSGPGGSPLRF.

This clonotype was counted at least ten times. This chain joins TRBV20-1 and TRBJ2-5; the D is unclear. V lost 3 bases to trimming and J lost 3 bases, with 11 bases between them. The germline gives CDR1 DFQATT, CDR2 SNEGSKA (reference sequence). CDR3 length: 13 amino acids. CDR3: CSASYLSEETQYF. Here the CDR3 DNA reads TGCAGTGCTAGTTATCTTTCAGAAGAGACCCAGTACTTC.

This clonotype was found once. This sequence joins TRBV2 and TRBJ1-1; D might be TRBD1 (6 bases). Trimming removed 5 bases from V and 7 bases from J, with 11 bases in between. Germline CDR1 reads SNHLY; CDR2 reads FYNNEI. There are 12 residues in the CDR3. The CDR3 protein is CASSRGGGEAFF. The CDR3 DNA sequence: TGTGCCAGCAGTCGAGGAGGGGGTGAAGCTTTCTTT.

This chain uses TRBV2 with TRBJ2-5, with D possibly being TRBD1 (6 bases). The CDR3 has 13 amino acids. The germline V and J ends were trimmed by 4 bases and 5 bases, with 11 bases remaining between them. Germline loops: CDR1 SNHLY, CDR2 FYNNEI. The CDR3 coding sequence is TGTGCCAGCAGTGCCGGGACACTTGAGACCCAGTACTTC. Translated: CASSAGTLETQYF.

A single count supports this clonotype. The chain recombines TRBV7-9 with TRBJ1-6, with 9 bases that match TRBD1. Germline V gene lookup returns CDR1 SEHNR and CDR2 FQNEAQ (reference sequence). The CDR3 spans 14 residues. Trimming removed 5 bases from V and 9 bases from J; junction bases left unmatched: 5. The CDR3 region is CASSLTGGFSPLHF. CDR3 sequence (DNA): TGTGCCAGCAGCCTAACAGGGGGCTTTTCACCCCTCCACTTT. The entire variable domain, with the rest obtained from reference TRBV7-9 and TRBJ1-6, is as follows: DTGVSQNPRHKITKRGQNVTFRCDPISEHNRLYWYRQTLGQGPEFLTYFQNEAQLEKSRLLSDRFSAERPKGSFSTLEIQRTEQGDSAMYLCASSLTGGFSPLHFGNGTRLTVT.